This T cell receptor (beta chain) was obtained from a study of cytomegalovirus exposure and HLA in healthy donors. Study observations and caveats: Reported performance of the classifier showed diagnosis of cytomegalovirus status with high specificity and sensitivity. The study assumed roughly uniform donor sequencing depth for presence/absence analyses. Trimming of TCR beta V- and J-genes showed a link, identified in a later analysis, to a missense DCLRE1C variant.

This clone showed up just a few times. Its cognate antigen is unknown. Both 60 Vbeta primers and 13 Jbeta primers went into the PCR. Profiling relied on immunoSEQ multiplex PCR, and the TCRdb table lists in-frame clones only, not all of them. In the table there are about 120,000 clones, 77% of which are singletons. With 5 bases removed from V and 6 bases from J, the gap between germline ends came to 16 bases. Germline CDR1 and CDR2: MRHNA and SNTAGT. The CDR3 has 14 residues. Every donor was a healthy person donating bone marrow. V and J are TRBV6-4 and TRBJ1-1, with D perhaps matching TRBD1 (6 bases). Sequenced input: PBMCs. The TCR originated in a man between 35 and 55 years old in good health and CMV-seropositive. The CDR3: CASSYPSGAAEAFF. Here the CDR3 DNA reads TGTGCCAGCAGTTACCCTTCAGGGGCGGCTGAAGCTTTCTTT.